The 22 T cell receptor beta chains below all came from one sample that was sequenced in a study of T cell repertoires in ileal Crohn's disease. Here immunoSEQ multiplex PCR was the method, and the copy in TCRdb shows in-frame clones only, minus some. The sample yields roughly 31,000 clones, about four fifths seen once. The sequencing sample was made of ileal tissue. The receptor set was obtained from an adult with Crohn's disease.

The J gene is TRBJ2-5, the V gene TRBV5-8; TRBD1 agrees at 7 bases. The J call may be faulty, since TRBJ2-7 better matches the DNA end. This CDR3 is built from 14 residues. Germline CDR1 is SGHTS and CDR2 is YDEGEE. The CDR3 nucleotides read TGTGCCAGTACGGACAGGACCTTCTCCTACGAGCAGTACTTC. Protein sequence: CASTDRTFSYEQYF.

The V gene is TRBV30, the J gene TRBJ2-5; TRBD2 is a possible D gene (7 bases). CDR3 length: 15 amino acids. Germline V lookup: CDR1 GTSNPN, CDR2 SVGIG (reference sequence). Trimming pared 7 bases from V and 4 bases from J, leaving 22 bases between. The CDR3 spells CASDGRGGGRETQYF. As DNA, the CDR3 is TGTGCCTCCGACGGCCGAGGGGGGGGACGAGAGACCCAGTACTTC.

The chain couples TRBV9 to TRBJ1-4; D is perhaps TRBD1 (5 bases). V lost 4 bases, J lost 4 bases, and 14 bases lay in between. CDR1 is SGDLS and CDR2 is YYNGEE in the germline V gene. The CDR3 length is 15 residues. DNA of the CDR3: TGTGCCAGCAGCCGACGCTCGGGGGGTAATGAAAAACTGTTTTTT. It translates to CASSRRSGGNEKLFF. Based on the CDR3 plus reference TRBV9 and TRBJ1-4, the full variable domain is DSGVTQTPKHLITATGQRVTLRCSPRSGDLSVYWYQQSLDQGLQFLIQYYNGEERAKGNILERFSAQQFPDLHSELNLSSLELGDSALYFCASSRRSGGNEKLFFGSGTQLSVL.

V gene TRBV21-1 combines with J gene TRBJ1-1; the table names TRBD1, a call not compared with the DNA. TRBV21-1 is listed as a pseudogene. This CDR3 is built from 17 residues. The CDR3: CASSIPRQGPGYTEAFF. The CDR3 region has the DNA TGTGCCAGCAGCATCCCAAGACAGGGGCCGGGGTACACTGAAGCTTTCTTT.

In this sample, this clone turned up a few times. V gene TRBV6-1 combines with J gene TRBJ2-1; 9 bases map to TRBD1. CDR1 is MNHNS, CDR2 SASEGT, per germline. The CDR3 loop spans 13 amino acids. Unmatched junction bases numbered 6, after V lost 10 bases and J lost 5 bases. The CDR3 sequence is CATDRTGDNEQFF. The CDR3 DNA follows: TGTGCCACCGACCGGACAGGGGACAATGAGCAGTTCTTC.

This chain joins TRBV5-4 and TRBJ2-1; 8 bases are a match to TRBD2. CDR1 SGHNT and CDR2 YYREEE come from the germline V gene (reference sequence). After removal of 3 bases from V and 8 bases from J, the junction contained 10 bases not matched to a gene. There are 15 residues in the CDR3. The CDR3 sequence: CASSSTTGLAYEQFF. The CDR3 bases are TGTGCCAGCAGCTCGACCACCGGACTAGCTTATGAGCAGTTCTTC.

The chain carries TRBV7-3 and TRBJ2-3, with 7 nucleotides matching TRBD1. Germline V lookup: CDR1 SGHTA, CDR2 FQGTGA. This CDR3 comprises 12 residues. Trimming removed 5 bases from V and 10 bases from J; junction bases left unmatched: 6. CDR3 amino acids: CASSPGGSAQYF. The DNA for the CDR3 is TGTGCCAGCAGCCCAGGGGGAAGTGCGCAGTATTTT.

CDR3: CASSRSDSYEQYF. The CDR3 nucleotides are TGTGCCAGCAGTCGATCAGATTCCTACGAGCAGTACTTC. J is TRBJ2-7 and V is TRBV2; D unclear. CDR3 length: 13 amino acids. V was trimmed by 5 bases and J by 1 base, leaving 9 bases between them. The germline V gene has CDR1 SNHLY and CDR2 FYNNEI.

The rearrangement joins TRBV6-6 to TRBJ1-1; tentative D call: TRBD1 (6 bases). CDR3 length: 14 amino acids. From germline, CDR1 is MNHNY and CDR2 SVGAGI (reference sequence). Trimming took off 6 bases at V and 4 bases at J, with 15 bases between the two ends. CDR3 loop: CASSPWEGGTEAFF. The CDR3 bases are TGTGCCAGCAGCCCATGGGAAGGGGGCACTGAAGCTTTCTTT.

The rearrangement links TRBV2 to TRBJ1-5, with 11 bases that match TRBD1. After removal of 6 bases from V and 11 bases from J, the junction contained 9 bases not matched to a gene. Germline CDR1 reads SNHLY; CDR2 reads FYNNEI. The CDR3 totals 14 residues. The CDR3 sequence is CASRAGTGGIAQHF. The CDR3 bases are TGTGCCAGCAGAGCCGGGACAGGGGGTATAGCCCAGCATTTT.

This clone was picked up a small number of times. The same CDR3 arises from other DNA sequences in this sample as well. The chain is built from TRBV4-1 and TRBJ2-3, with TRBD2 identical over 8 bases. Germline assignment: CDR1 MGHRA and CDR2 YSYEKL. The CDR3 is 15 amino acids. Germline trimming cut 4 bases from V and 6 bases from J; bases unmatched to any gene: 9. This CDR3 is CASSRLGLAGDTQYF. CDR3 in DNA: TGCGCCAGCAGCCGCCTCGGACTAGCCGGGGATACGCAGTATTTT.

This clone was counted a single time. The genes are TRBV5-1 and TRBJ1-6; D is uncertain. The CDR3 covers 14 residues. V lost 1 base and J lost 7, with 9 bases in between. The germline gives CDR1 SGHRS, CDR2 YFSETQ. The CDR3 DNA reads TGCGCCAGCAGCTTGTTCCAGGTGAATTCACCCCTCCACTTT. Its translation: CASSLFQVNSPLHF.

The V gene is TRBV9, the J gene TRBJ2-7; D may be TRBD2 (6 bases). Germline V CDR1 and CDR2: SGDLS, YYNGEE. The CDR3 extends over 14 amino acids. V shed 4 bases and J shed 2 bases, with 13 bases lying between them. Written as DNA, the CDR3 is TGTGCCAGCAGCCTGGGAGGTTCCCCCTACGAGCAGTACTTC. Amino acids: CASSLGGSPYEQYF.

The J gene is TRBJ1-2, the V gene TRBV7-9; possibly TRBD1 for D (5 bases). CDR1 is SEHNR, CDR2 FQNEAQ, per germline (reference sequence). The CDR3 has 16 amino acids. V was shortened by 0 bases and J by 6 bases, with 17 bases between the two germline ends. The CDR3 DNA sequence: TGTGCCAGCAGCTTAGCGGGGGGACCCAGGAGAAATGGCTACACCTTC. Translating it yields CASSLAGGPRRNGYTF.

This clone came up a few times. J is TRBJ1-1 and V is TRBV29-1, with a tentative D call TRBD1 (6 bases). The CDR3 runs to 11 residues. CDR1 and CDR2 (germline): SQVTM, ANQGSEA. V lost 8 bases to trimming and J lost 10 bases, with 17 bases between them. The CDR3 protein is CSSHSLGGAFF. In nucleotides, the CDR3 is TGCAGCTCTCACAGTTTAGGGGGAGCTTTCTTT. Supplemented by reference TRBV29-1 and TRBJ1-1, the full variable domain reads SAVISQKPSRDICQRGTSLTIQCQVDSQVTMMFWYRQQPGQSLTLIATANQGSEATYESGFVIDKFPISRPNLTFSTLTVSNMSPEDSSIYLCSSHSLGGAFFGQGTRLTVV.

In nucleotides, the CDR3 is TGCAGCGTTGAAGGTCGTCGGGAAGAGACCCAGTACTTC. This sequence encodes CSVEGRREETQYF. The V gene is TRBV29-1, the J gene TRBJ2-5; D not certain. This CDR3 contains 13 residues. Germline CDR1 and CDR2: SQVTM and ANQGSEA. Deletions cut 1 base from V and 3 bases from J, with 9 bases between.

As concerns this clone: One end of the junction varies from germline; a read error may be responsible. The chain is built from TRBV30 and TRBJ2-1; 7 bases are shared with TRBD2. This CDR3 has 13 amino acids. Germline V gene data show CDR1 as GTSNPN and CDR2 as SVGIG (reference sequence). CDR3 bases: TGTGCCAGGAGGGCGGGGGATTACAATGAGCAGTTCTTC. This translates into CARRAGDYNEQFF. Full variable domain (rest looked up from reference TRBV30 and TRBJ2-1): SQTIHQWPATLVQPVGSPLSLECTVEGTSNPNLYWYRQAAGRGLQLLFYSVGIGQISSEVPQNLSASRPQDRQFILSSKKLLLSDSGFYLCARRAGDYNEQFFGPGTRLTVL.

This clone appeared a single time. CDR3 bases: TGTGCCTGGAGTCCCGGGGGGCGGTCTGGGGCCAACGTCCTGACTTTC. As protein: CAWSPGGRSGANVLTF. The genes are TRBV30 and TRBJ2-6; tentative D call: TRBD2 (7 bases). Germline V CDR1 and CDR2: GTSNPN, SVGIG (reference sequence). The CDR3 loop spans 16 amino acids. V was trimmed by 2 bases and J by 1 base, leaving 12 bases between them.

The V and J genes are TRBV10-2 and TRBJ2-2; 13 bases agree with TRBD2. The CDR3 loop spans 17 amino acids. Trimming at V came to 7 bases and at J to 3 bases, leaving 8 bases not matched to a gene. The germline gives CDR1 WSHSY, CDR2 SAAADI. CDR3 nucleotides: TGCGCCAGCATGGGGACTAGCGGGGTTGGGGACACCGGGGAGCTGTTTTTT. This sequence encodes CASMGTSGVGDTGELFF.

This chain connects TRBV5-4 to TRBJ2-7; the match to TRBD1 covers 7 bases. Germline loops: CDR1 SGHNT, CDR2 YYREEE (reference sequence). The J segment lost 3 bases and the V segment lost 3 bases, leaving 12 bases of the junction unmatched. The CDR3 length is 16 residues. The CDR3 DNA is TGTGCCAGCAGCTCACCGGACAGGAGCAATTTCTACGAGCAGTACTTC. The encoded protein is CASSSPDRSNFYEQYF.

The chain recombines TRBV4-2 with TRBJ1-1, with 10 bases lining up with TRBD1. This CDR3 spans 14 amino acids. The J segment lost 9 bases and the V segment lost 1 base, leaving 5 bases of the junction unmatched. The V gene's germline CDR1 is LGHNA and CDR2 YNFKEQ. The CDR3 spells CASSQAGTGVQAFF. The CDR3 DNA sequence: TGTGCCAGCAGCCAAGCCGGGACAGGGGTTCAAGCTTTCTTT.

The chain has TRBV27 and TRBJ2-4; 7 bases align to TRBD1. This CDR3 contains 16 residues. J gave up 7 bases and V 5 bases, and 14 bases lay outside the gene matches. Germline CDR1 and CDR2: MNHEY and SMNVEV (reference sequence). This chain's CDR3 is CASSLLGTDWGNIQYF. DNA for the CDR3: TGTGCCAGCAGTCTCTTGGGGACAGATTGGGGGAACATTCAGTACTTC.